A selection of T cell receptor beta chains follows, all from one sample in a study of blood T cells in healthy people across ages. TCRdb re-called the 5' RACE reads through MiXCR, storing one row per CDR3 protein. The data show 1.5 million to 2 million distinct CDR3 sequences, about 31% seen once. Sequencing was performed on blood. These receptors all stem from a woman aged 30 to 39 in good health. Both conserved end residues are part of each CDR3. A D gene is named only where the DNA matches it firmly. Some rows have no size entry. The others give once, few or many, or a class for an expanded clone.

j_gene	d_gene	abundance	v_gene	CDR3nt	CDR3aa
TRBJ1-1	NA	NA	TRBV30	TGTGCCTGGACCGGAACTCACATGAACACTGAAGCTTTCTTT	CAWTGTHMNTEAFF
TRBJ1-2	NA	NA	TRBV6-1	TGTGCCAGCAGTGAAGGTGCTAACTATGGCTACACCTTC	CASSEGANYGYTF
TRBJ1-2	TRBD1	NA	TRBV15	TGTGCCACCAGCAGAGGGGGACAGGGTTTCTATGGCTACACCTTC	CATSRGGQGFYGYTF
TRBJ2-1	NA	few	TRBV11-1	TGTGCCAGCAGCTTAACCCCCCGGGATCAATATCAGTTCTTC	CASSLTPRDQYQFF
TRBJ2-1	NA	few	TRBV12-3/TRBV12-4	TGTGCCAGCAGTTTAGGGGGAACAACCAGTGAGCAGTTCTTC	CASSLGGTTSEQFF
TRBJ2-1	TRBD2	few	TRBV15	TGTGCCACCAGCAGAGTAGCGGGTCGCGGAGTTTACAATGAGCAGTTCTTC	CATSRVAGRGVYNEQFF
TRBJ2-2	TRBD2	few	TRBV7-9	TGTGCCAGCTCACTAGCGGGACCGAACACCGGGGAGCTGTTTTTT	CASSLAGPNTGELFF
TRBJ1-2	TRBD1	NA	TRBV2	TGTGCCAGCAGTGGGGAAGACAGGGGCTATGGCTACACCTTC	CASSGEDRGYGYTF
TRBJ2-1	TRBD2	NA	TRBV2	TGTGCCAGCAGTCCCGGACTAGCGGGGGGGAGCGATGAGCAGTTCTTC	CASSPGLAGGSDEQFF
TRBJ2-1	NA	NA	TRBV6-1	TGTGCCAGCAGTTTTAGACTGTACAATGAGCAGTTCTTC	CASSFRLYNEQFF
TRBJ2-3	TRBD2	many	TRBV7-2	TGTGCCAGCAGCCTTACCGGGACTAGCGGTCTCGGGGCAGATACGCAGTATTTT	CASSLTGTSGLGADTQYF
TRBJ2-3	TRBD2	NA	TRBV24-1	TGTGCCACCAGTGATTTGAGCGGGGGATACACAGATACGCAGTATTTT	CATSDLSGGYTDTQYF
TRBJ2-7	NA	NA	TRBV5-5	TGTGCCAGCAGCTACGGTCTAGCGCTATCCTACGAGCAGTACTTC	CASSYGLALSYEQYF
TRBJ2-4	NA	medium-sized	TRBV20-1	TGCAGTGCATGTGAGCTAGCCAAAAACATTCAGTACTTC	CSACELAKNIQYF
TRBJ2-6	TRBD1	few	TRBV2	TGTGCCAGCGGTCTGGGACAGGGAACCGGGGCCAACGTCCTGACTTTC	CASGLGQGTGANVLTF
TRBJ2-1	NA	few	TRBV6-1	TGTGCCAGCAGGGCCTGGACAGCTGGAGAGCAGTTCTTC	CASRAWTAGEQFF
TRBJ1-1	NA	few	TRBV4-1	TGCGCCAGCAGTAGTGCACTCGGGGCTTTCTTT	CASSSALGAFF
TRBJ2-2	NA	NA	TRBV2	TGTGCCAGCAGTGTGGCGGCCTACACCGGGGAGCTGTTTTTT	CASSVAAYTGELFF
TRBJ2-1	NA	NA	TRBV3-1	TGTGCCAGCAGCCAAGATCTCGGGCTCCCCTTCACCCATGAGCAGTTCTTC	CASSQDLGLPFTHEQFF
TRBJ2-4	NA	NA	TRBV20-1	TGCAGTGCCAGTACGATAGGGGTTCTCGGAAACGTTCAGTACTTC	CSASTIGVLGNVQYF
TRBJ1-6	NA	few	TRBV4-1	TGCGCCAGCAGCCGCCGGGTTATCTCCGACTCACCCCTCCACTTT	CASSRRVISDSPLHF
TRBJ2-7	TRBD2	NA	TRBV27	TGTGCCAGCAGTTGGCGGGAGAACTACGAGCAGTACTTC	CASSWRENYEQYF
TRBJ1-2	TRBD1	NA	TRBV9	TGTGCCAGCAGCCCTCGAGTTGGACAGGGAGTATGGGGCTACACCTTC	CASSPRVGQGVWGYTF
TRBJ2-6	NA	NA	TRBV10-3	TGTGCCATCAGTGACGAGCAGGACTCTGGGGCCAACGTCCTGACTTTC	CAISDEQDSGANVLTF
TRBJ2-1	TRBD2	once	TRBV11-2	TGTGCCAGCGTGTATGCGGGAGGATCCTACAATGAGCAGTTCTTC	CASVYAGGSYNEQFF
TRBJ2-1	TRBD2	NA	TRBV20-1	TGCAGTGCCCCCTGGGCGGGGGGGCCTGCTGGGCAGTTCTTC	CSAPWAGGPAGQFF
TRBJ2-1	TRBD2	NA	TRBV7-2	TGTGCCAGCAGCTTTAGGACTAGCTTTGTTGAGCAGTTCTTC	CASSFRTSFVEQFF
TRBJ2-5	TRBD2	many	TRBV4-1	TGCGCCAGCAGCCAAGGGGGTGGTAGCGGGAGGAGCCAAGAGACCCAGTACTTC	CASSQGGGSGRSQETQYF
TRBJ1-2	NA	many	TRBV5-5	TGTGCCAGCAGCTTGCCGGGGCACAACTATGGCTACACCTTC	CASSLPGHNYGYTF
TRBJ2-7	TRBD1	few	TRBV28	TGTGCCAGCAGTTCCGGACAAGGGGGCTTTACCTACGAGCAGTACTTC	CASSSGQGGFTYEQYF
TRBJ2-1	NA	few	TRBV20-1	TGCAGTGCCTCCCCAAGGAGGGTTAGCAATGAGCAGTTCTTC	CSASPRRVSNEQFF
TRBJ1-1	NA	few	TRBV9	TGTGCCAGCAGCGGGGGGGAAGGCCCCAACACTGAAGCTTTCTTT	CASSGGEGPNTEAFF
TRBJ1-2	NA	NA	TRBV20-1	TGCAGTGCTCCCGGGGGAACCCGGGCGGACTATGGCTACACCTTC	CSAPGGTRADYGYTF
TRBJ2-3	NA	NA	TRBV6-6	TGTGCCAGCAGTTACGGACAAGAGGGTCGAGATACGCAGTATTTT	CASSYGQEGRDTQYF
TRBJ2-1	NA	few	TRBV20-1	TGCAGTGCAAATAGGGACTTTTACAATGAGCAGTTCTTC	CSANRDFYNEQFF
TRBJ2-7	TRBD2	NA	TRBV7-8	TGTGTCAGCAGCCTCGCGGGAGGGTGGAGCTCCTACGAGCAGTACTTC	CVSSLAGGWSSYEQYF
TRBJ2-7	NA	few	TRBV20-1	TGCAGTGCGCCCTTGGCAACGCTGGGCGAGCAGTACTTC	CSAPLATLGEQYF
TRBJ2-1	TRBD1	few	TRBV6-5	TGTGCCAGCAGCCCTGGACAGGGTTTATACAATGAGCAGTTCTTC	CASSPGQGLYNEQFF
TRBJ2-7	NA	few	TRBV5-1	TGCGCCCGCCGGGTTGAGGCCTCGAGCTCCTACGAGCAGTACTTC	CARRVEASSSYEQYF